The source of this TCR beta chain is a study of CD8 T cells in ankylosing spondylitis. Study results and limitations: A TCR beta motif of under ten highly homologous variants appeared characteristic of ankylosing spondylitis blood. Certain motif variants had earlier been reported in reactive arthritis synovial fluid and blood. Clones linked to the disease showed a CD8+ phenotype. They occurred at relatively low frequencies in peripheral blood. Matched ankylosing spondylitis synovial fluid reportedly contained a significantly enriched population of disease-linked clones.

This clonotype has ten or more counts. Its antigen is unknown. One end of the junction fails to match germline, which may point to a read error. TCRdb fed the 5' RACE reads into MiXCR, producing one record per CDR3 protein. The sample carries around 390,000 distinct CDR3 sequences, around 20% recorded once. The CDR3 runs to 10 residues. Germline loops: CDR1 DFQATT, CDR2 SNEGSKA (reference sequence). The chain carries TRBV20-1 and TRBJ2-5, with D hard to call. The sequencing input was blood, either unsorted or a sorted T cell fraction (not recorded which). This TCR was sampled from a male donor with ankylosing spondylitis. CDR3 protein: CSAIQQTQYF. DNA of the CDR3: TGCAGTGCTATCCAACAGACCCAGTACTTC.